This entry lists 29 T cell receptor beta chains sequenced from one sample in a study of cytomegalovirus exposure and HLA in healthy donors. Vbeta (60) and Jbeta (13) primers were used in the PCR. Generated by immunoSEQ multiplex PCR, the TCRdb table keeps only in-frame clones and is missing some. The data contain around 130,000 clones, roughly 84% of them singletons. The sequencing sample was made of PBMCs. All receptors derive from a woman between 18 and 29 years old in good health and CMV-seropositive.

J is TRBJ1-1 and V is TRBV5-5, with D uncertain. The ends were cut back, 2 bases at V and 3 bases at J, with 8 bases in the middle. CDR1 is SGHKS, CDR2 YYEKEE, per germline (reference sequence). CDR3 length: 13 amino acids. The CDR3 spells CASSFEIDTEAFF. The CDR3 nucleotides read TGTGCCAGCAGCTTTGAGATAGACACTGAAGCTTTCTTT.

CDR3 region: CASTPLGQGGETQYF. CDR3 sequence (DNA): TGCGCCAGCACCCCCCTAGGACAGGGTGGAGAGACCCAGTACTTC. The chain carries TRBV5-1 and TRBJ2-5, with 8 bases lining up with TRBD1. The CDR3 length is 15 residues. V was pared by 6 bases and J by 4 bases, with 11 bases of the junction left unmatched. Germline values: CDR1 SGHRS, CDR2 YFSETQ.

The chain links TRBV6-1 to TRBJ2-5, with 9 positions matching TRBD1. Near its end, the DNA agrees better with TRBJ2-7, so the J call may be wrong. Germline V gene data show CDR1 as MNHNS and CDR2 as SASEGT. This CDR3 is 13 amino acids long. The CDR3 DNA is TGTGCCAGCGGGGACAGGGTAACCTACGAGCAGTACTTC. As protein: CASGDRVTYEQYF.

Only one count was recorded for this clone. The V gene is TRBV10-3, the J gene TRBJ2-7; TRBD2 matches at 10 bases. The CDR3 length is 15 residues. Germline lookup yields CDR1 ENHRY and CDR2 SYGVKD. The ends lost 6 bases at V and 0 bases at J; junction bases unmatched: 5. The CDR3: CAIREAGGSSYEQYF. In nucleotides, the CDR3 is TGTGCCATCAGGGAAGCGGGGGGGAGCTCCTACGAGCAGTACTTC.

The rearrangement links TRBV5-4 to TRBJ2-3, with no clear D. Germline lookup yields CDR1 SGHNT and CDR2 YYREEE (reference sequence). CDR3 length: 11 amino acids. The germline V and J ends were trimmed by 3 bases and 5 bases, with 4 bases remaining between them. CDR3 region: CASSSGDTQYF. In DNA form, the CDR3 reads TGTGCCAGCAGCTCGGGAGATACGCAGTATTTT. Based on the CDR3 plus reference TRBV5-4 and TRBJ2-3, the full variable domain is ETGVTQSPTHLIKTRGQQVTLRCSSQSGHNTVSWYQQALGQGPQFIFQYYREEENGRGNFPPRFSGLQFPNYSSELNVNALELDDSALYLCASSSGDTQYFGPGTRLTVL.

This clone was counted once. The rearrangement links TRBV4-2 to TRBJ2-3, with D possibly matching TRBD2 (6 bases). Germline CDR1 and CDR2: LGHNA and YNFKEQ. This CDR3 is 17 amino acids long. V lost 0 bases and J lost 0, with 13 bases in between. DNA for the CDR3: TGTGCCAGCAGCCAAGATCCTCGGGGGTTAAGCACAGATACGCAGTATTTT. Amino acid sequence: CASSQDPRGLSTDTQYF.

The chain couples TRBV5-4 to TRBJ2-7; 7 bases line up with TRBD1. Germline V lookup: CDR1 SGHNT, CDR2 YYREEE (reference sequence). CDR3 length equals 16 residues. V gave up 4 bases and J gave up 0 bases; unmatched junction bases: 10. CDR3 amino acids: CASSGDTGDGSYEQYF. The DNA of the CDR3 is TGTGCCAGCAGCGGTGATACAGGGGATGGCTCCTACGAGCAGTACTTC.

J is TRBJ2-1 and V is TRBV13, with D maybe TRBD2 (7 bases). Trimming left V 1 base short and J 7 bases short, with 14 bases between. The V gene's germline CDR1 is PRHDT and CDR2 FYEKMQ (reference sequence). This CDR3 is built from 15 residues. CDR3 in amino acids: CASSLEGGPLNEQFF. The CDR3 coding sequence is TGTGCCAGCAGCTTAGAGGGGGGGCCATTGAATGAGCAGTTCTTC.

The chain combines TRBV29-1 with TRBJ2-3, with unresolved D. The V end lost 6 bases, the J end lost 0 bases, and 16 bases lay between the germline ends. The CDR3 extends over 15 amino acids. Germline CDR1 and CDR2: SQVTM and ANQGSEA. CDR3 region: CSVNLATYSTDTQYF. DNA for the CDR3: TGCAGCGTCAACCTTGCCACCTATAGCACAGATACGCAGTATTTT.

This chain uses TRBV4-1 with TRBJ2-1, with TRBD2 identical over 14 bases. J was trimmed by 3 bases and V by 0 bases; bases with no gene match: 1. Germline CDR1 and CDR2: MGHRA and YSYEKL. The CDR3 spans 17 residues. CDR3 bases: TGCGCCAGCAGCCAAGATGGGACTAGCGGGGGCTACAATGAGCAGTTCTTC. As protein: CASSQDGTSGGYNEQFF.

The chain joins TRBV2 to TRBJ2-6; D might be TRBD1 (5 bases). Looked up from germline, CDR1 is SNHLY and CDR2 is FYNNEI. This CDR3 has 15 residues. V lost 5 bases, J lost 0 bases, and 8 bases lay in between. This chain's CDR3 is CASSRGSSGANVLTF. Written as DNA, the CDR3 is TGTGCCAGCAGTAGGGGTTCCTCTGGGGCCAACGTCCTGACTTTC.

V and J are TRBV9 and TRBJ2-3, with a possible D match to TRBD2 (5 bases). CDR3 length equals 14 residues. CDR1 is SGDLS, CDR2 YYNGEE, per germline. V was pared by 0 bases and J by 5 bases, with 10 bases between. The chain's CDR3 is CASSVVDSQDTQYF. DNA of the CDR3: TGTGCCAGCAGCGTAGTGGACTCTCAAGATACGCAGTATTTT.

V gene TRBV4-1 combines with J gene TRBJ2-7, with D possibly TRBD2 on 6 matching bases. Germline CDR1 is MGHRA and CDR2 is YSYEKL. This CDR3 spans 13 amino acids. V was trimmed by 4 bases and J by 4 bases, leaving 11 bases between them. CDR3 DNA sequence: TGCGCCAGCAGCCTCACCGGGGGATACGAGCAGTACTTC. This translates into CASSLTGGYEQYF.

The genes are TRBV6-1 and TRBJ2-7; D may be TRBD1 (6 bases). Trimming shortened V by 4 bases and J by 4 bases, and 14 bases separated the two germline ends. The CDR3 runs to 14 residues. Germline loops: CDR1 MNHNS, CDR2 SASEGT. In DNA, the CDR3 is TGTGCCAGCAGTGGACAGGATTACGGGTACGAGCAGTACTTC. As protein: CASSGQDYGYEQYF.

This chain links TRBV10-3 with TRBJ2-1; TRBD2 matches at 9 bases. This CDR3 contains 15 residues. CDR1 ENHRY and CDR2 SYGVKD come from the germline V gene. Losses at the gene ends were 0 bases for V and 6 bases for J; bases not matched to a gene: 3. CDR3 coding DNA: TGTGCCATCAGTGAGTCGACTAGCGGTCTCAATGAGCAGTTCTTC. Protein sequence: CAISESTSGLNEQFF.

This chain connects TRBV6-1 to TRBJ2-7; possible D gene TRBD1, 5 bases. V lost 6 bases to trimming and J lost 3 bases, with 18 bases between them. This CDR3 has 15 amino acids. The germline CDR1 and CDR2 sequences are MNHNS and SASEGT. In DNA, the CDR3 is TGTGCCAGCAGCACCAGTGTGGCAGGGTTCTACGAGCAGTACTTC. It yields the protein CASSTSVAGFYEQYF.

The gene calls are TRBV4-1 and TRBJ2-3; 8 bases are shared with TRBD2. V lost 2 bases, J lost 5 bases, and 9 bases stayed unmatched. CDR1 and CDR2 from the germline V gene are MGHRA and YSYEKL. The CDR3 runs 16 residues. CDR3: CASSQSPRGGLDTQYF. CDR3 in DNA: TGCGCCAGCAGCCAATCCCCCCGGGGGGGCTTAGATACGCAGTATTTT.

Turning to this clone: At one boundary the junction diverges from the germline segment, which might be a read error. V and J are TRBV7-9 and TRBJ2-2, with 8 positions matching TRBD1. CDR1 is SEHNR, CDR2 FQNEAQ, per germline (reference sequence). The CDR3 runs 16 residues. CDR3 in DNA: TGTTCCAGCAGCGATTACAGGGGGATGAACACCGGGGAGCTGTTTTTT. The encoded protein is CSSSDYRGMNTGELFF.

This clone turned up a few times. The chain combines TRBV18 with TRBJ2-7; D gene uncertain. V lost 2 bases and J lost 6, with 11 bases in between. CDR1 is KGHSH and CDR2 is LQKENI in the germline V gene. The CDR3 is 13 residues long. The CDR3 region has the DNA TGTGCCAGCTCACCAAGGTACAGTCCCGAGCAGTACTTC. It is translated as CASSPRYSPEQYF.

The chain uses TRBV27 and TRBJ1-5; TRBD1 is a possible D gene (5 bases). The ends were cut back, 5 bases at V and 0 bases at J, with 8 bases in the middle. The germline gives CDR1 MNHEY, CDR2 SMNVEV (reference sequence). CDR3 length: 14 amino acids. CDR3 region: CASSVTGSNQPQHF. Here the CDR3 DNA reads TGTGCCAGCAGTGTCACAGGTAGCAATCAGCCCCAGCATTTT.

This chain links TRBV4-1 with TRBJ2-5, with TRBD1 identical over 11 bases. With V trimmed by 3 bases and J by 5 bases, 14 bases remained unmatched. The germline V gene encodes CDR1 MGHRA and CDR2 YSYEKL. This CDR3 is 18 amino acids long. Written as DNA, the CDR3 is TGCGCCAGCAGCCACCCGACTAAGGACAGGGGGCGCGGGGAGACCCAGTACTTC. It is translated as CASSHPTKDRGRGETQYF.

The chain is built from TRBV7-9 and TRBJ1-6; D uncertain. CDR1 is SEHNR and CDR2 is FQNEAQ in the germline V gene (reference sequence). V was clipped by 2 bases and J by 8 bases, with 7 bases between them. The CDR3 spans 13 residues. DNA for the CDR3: TGTGCCAGCAGCTTACCCGGTGATTCACCCCTCCACTTT. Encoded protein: CASSLPGDSPLHF.

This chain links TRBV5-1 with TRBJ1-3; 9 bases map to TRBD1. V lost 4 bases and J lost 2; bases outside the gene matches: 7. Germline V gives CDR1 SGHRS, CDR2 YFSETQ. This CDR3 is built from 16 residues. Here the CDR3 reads CASSQGTGSTGNTIYF. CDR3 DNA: TGCGCCAGCAGCCAAGGGACAGGGTCAACTGGAAACACCATATATTTT. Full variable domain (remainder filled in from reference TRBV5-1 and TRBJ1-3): KAGVTQTPRYLIKTRGQQVTLSCSPISGHRSVSWYQQTPGQGLQFLFEYFSETQRNKGNFPGRFSGRQFSNSRSEMNVSTLELGDSALYLCASSQGTGSTGNTIYFGEGSWLTVV.

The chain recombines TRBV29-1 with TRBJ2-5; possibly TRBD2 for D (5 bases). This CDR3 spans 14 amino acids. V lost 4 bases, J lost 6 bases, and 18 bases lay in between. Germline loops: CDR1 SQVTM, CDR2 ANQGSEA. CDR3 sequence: CSVGGKADVKTQYF. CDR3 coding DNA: TGCAGCGTTGGAGGGAAAGCAGACGTCAAGACCCAGTACTTC.

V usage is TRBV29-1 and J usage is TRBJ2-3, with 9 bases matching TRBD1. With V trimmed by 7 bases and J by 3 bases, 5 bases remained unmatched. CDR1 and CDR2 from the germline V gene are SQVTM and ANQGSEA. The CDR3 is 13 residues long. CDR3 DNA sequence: TGCAGCGCCCGGACAGGGGTGACAGATACGCAGTATTTT. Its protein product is CSARTGVTDTQYF.

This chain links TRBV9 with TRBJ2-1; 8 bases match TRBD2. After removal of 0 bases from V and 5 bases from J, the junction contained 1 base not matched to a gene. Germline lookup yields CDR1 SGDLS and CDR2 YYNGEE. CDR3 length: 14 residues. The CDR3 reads CASSVVAGNNEQFF. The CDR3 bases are TGTGCCAGCAGCGTAGTAGCGGGAAACAATGAGCAGTTCTTC.

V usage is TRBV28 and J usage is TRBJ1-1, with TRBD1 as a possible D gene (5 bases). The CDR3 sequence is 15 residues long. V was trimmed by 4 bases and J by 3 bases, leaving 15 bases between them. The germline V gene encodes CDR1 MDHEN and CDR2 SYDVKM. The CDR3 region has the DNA TGTGCCAGCAGTTCCCCAGGGTCGGGGGACACTGAAGCTTTCTTT. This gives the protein CASSSPGSGDTEAFF.

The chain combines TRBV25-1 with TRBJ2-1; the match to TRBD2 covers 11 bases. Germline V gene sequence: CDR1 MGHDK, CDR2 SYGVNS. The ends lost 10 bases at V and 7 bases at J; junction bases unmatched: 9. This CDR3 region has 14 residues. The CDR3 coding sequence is TGTGCCACCTTAGCGGGGGGGCCTTGGAATGAGCAGTTCTTC. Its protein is CATLAGGPWNEQFF.

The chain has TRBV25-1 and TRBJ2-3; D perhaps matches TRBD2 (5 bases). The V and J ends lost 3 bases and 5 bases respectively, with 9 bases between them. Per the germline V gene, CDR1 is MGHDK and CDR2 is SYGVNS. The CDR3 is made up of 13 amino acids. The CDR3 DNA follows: TGTGCCAGCAGTGATACTAGAATAGATACGCAGTATTTT. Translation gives CASSDTRIDTQYF. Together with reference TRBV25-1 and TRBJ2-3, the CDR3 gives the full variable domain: EADIYQTPRYLVIGTGKKITLECSQTMGHDKMYWYQQDPGMELHLIHYSYGVNSTEKGDLSSESTVSRIRTEHFPLTLESARPSHTSQYLCASSDTRIDTQYFGPGTRLTVL.